This T cell receptor (beta chain) was retrieved from a study of blood T cell repertoires in COVID-19. Germline V gene sequence: CDR1 SGHRS, CDR2 YFSETQ. CDR3 length: 13 residues. V was cut by 4 bases and J by 9 bases, with 16 bases left in between. This clone has just a few counts. Original analysis: Amplification of reference gene primers was used by the study to estimate nucleated cell counts. TCRdb keeps only in-frame clones here, not all; method: immunoSEQ multiplex PCR. V, J and clone size are taken as reported in that table, and D and trimming were inferred from the DNA itself. The sample lists hundreds of thousands of clones, approximately 90% seen once, with 2% in the top ten.

The chain uses TRBV5-1 and TRBJ1-1; D is perhaps TRBD1 (5 bases). The sample comprised PBMCs or T cells enriched from blood (not recorded which). The TCR sequence derives from a woman aged 60-75 years in a cohort exposed to, infected with or recovered from COVID-19 (not recorded which). CDR3 sequence: CASSRDWGSQAFF. The CDR3 bases are TGCGCCAGCAGCCGCGACTGGGGCAGTCAAGCTTTCTTT.